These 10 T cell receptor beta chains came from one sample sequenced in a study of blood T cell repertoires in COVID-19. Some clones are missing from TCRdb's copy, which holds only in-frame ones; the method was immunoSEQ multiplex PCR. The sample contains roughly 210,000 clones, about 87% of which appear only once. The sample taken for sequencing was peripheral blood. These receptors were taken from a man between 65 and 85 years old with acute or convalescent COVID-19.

The CDR3 DNA reads TGTGCCAGCAGCTTCAGCCTCAGGGGAGGCTACACCTTC. This sequence encodes CASSFSLRGGYTF. The V gene is TRBV5-5, the J gene TRBJ1-2; D is possibly TRBD1 (6 bases). The V end lost 2 bases, the J end lost 8 bases, and 13 bases lay between the germline ends. The CDR3 is 13 residues long. Germline V CDR1 and CDR2: SGHKS, YYEKEE (reference sequence).

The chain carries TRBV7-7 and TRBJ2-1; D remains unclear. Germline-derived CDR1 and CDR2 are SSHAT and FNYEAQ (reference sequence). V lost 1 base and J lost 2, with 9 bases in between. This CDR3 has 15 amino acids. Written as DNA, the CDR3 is TGTGCCAGCAGCTTAGGGGCAGGAACCTACAATGAGCAGTTCTTC. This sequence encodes CASSLGAGTYNEQFF.

The DNA of the CDR3 is TGCGCCAGCAGTCGACCCCGGGACTACCGACACCGCTACAGAGAGACCCAGTACTTC. This gives the protein CASSRPRDYRHRYRETQYF. The rearrangement links TRBV10-2 to TRBJ2-5; 7 positions match TRBD2. V trimming: 5 bases; J trimming: 4 bases; junction bases outside the gene matches: 22. This CDR3 is built from 19 residues. Germline V gives CDR1 WSHSY, CDR2 SAAADI.

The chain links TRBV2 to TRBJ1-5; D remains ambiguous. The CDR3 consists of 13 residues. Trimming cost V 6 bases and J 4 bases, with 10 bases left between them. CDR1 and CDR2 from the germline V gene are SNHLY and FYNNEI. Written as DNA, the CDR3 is TGTGCCAGCAGACAGCGGATTAATCAGCCCCAGCATTTT. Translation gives CASRQRINQPQHF. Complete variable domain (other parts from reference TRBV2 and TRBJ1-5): EPEVTQTPSHQVTQMGQEVILRCVPISNHLYFYWYRQILGQKVEFLVSFYNNEISEKSEIFDDQFSVERPDGSNFTLKIRSTKLEDSAMYFCASRQRINQPQHFGDGTRLSIL.

The CDR3 DNA reads as TGTGCCAGCAGCAGGCCGGGACAGGGGAACATTCAGTACTTC. Encoded protein: CASSRPGQGNIQYF. This sequence joins TRBV28 and TRBJ2-4, with 10 bases that match TRBD1. The ends lost 6 bases at V and 7 bases at J; junction bases unmatched: 6. The germline V gene encodes CDR1 MDHEN and CDR2 SYDVKM. This CDR3 is 14 amino acids long. The variable domain in full, with the rest retrieved from reference TRBV28 and TRBJ2-4, is DVKVTQSSRYLVKRTGEKVFLECVQDMDHENMFWYRQDPGLGLRLIYFSYDVKMKEKGDIPEGYSVSREKKERFSLILESASTNQTSMYLCASSRPGQGNIQYFGAGTRLSVL.

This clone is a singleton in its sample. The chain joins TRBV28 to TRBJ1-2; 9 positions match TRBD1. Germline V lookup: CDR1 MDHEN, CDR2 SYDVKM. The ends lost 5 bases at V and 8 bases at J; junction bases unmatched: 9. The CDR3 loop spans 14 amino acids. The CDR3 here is CASSPGQGLKGYTF. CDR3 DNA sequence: TGTGCCAGCAGTCCGGGACAGGGACTGAAAGGCTACACCTTC.

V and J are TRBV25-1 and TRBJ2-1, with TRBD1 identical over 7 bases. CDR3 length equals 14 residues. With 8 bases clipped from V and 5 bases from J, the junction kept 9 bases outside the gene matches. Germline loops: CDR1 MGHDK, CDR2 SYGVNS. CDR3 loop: CASRDRVGDNEQFF. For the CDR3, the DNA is TGTGCCAGCCGCGACAGGGTTGGCGACAATGAGCAGTTCTTC.

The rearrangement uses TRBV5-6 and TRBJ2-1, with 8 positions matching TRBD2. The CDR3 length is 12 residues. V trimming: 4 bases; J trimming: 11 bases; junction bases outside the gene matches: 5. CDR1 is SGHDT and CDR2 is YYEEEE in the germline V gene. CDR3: CASSPVSGKQFF. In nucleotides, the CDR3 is TGTGCCAGCAGCCCTGTTAGCGGGAAGCAGTTCTTC.

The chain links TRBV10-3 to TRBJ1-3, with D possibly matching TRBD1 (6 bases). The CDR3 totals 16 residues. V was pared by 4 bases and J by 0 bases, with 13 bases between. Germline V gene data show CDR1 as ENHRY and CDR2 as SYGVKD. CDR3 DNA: TGTGCCATCAGTGCCGGACAGTTGAGCTCTGGAAACACCATATATTTT. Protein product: CAISAGQLSSGNTIYF.

The CDR3: CASSHGTSGSRSTDTQYF. CDR3 coding DNA: TGTGCCAGCAGTCATGGGACTAGCGGGAGTCGGAGTACAGATACGCAGTATTTT. The J gene is TRBJ2-3, the V gene TRBV6-6; 14 bases match TRBD2. From germline, CDR1 is MNHNY and CDR2 SVGAGI (reference sequence). J gave up 3 bases and V 5 bases, and 10 bases lay outside the gene matches. The CDR3 extends over 18 amino acids.